These T cell receptor beta chains were read from a single sample in a study of blood T cell repertoires in COVID-19. Only in-frame clones appear in the TCRdb table, and some are missing; sequencing was by immunoSEQ multiplex PCR. This sample has around 450,000 clones; 87% occur once, and the top ten carry approximately 2%. The sequencing input was PBMCs or T cells enriched from blood (not recorded which). These receptors were obtained from a young woman with acute COVID-19. The CDR3 runs from the conserved cysteine through the conserved F or W. The order of the fields is D gene, J gene, clone size, CDR3 length, V gene, CDR3 protein, CDR3 DNA. The D gene is left open where the match is weak. Only part of the rows carry a size: once, few, many, or a class if the clone is expanded.

. | TRBJ2-2 | . | 21 | TRBV7-6 | CASSPLTRQVGRGTNTGELFF | TGTGCCAGCAGCCCTCTTACTCGACAGGTCGGAAGGGGCACGAACACCGGGGAGCTGTTTTTT
TRBD1 | TRBJ1-4 | . | 13 | TRBV19 | CASSQGANEKLFF | TGTGCCAGTAGCCAGGGGGCGAATGAAAAACTGTTTTTT
. | TRBJ2-7 | . | 12 | TRBV7-8 | CASSRTVNEQYF | TGTGCCAGCAGCAGGACAGTCAACGAGCAGTACTTC
. | TRBJ1-5 | . | 16 | TRBV9 | CASSVGQGGIDQPQHF | TGTGCCAGCAGCGTAGGGCAGGGTGGGATTGATCAGCCCCAGCATTTT
. | TRBJ2-1 | . | 13 | TRBV6-5 | CASSYRGDNEQFF | TGTGCCAGCAGTTACAGGGGCGACAATGAGCAGTTCTTC
TRBD2 | TRBJ2-1 | . | 16 | TRBV27 | CASSPTSGRALNEQFF | TGTGCCAGCAGTCCCACTAGCGGGAGGGCGCTAAATGAGCAGTTCTTC
. | TRBJ1-2 | . | 11 | TRBV28 | CASSLNYGYTF | TGTGCCAGCAGTCTTAACTATGGCTACACCTTC
. | TRBJ2-7 | . | 13 | TRBV10-3 | CAIRGDQRYEQYF | TGTGCCATCAGGGGTGACCAGCGGTACGAGCAGTACTTC
TRBD2 | TRBJ2-1 | . | 16 | TRBV9 | CASSPSVAGVWSEQFF | TGTGCCAGCAGCCCCTCGGTGGCGGGAGTTTGGAGTGAGCAGTTCTTC
TRBD1 | TRBJ1-2 | . | 13 | TRBV6-5 | CASSRGQIYGYTF | TGTGCCAGCAGTCGGGGACAGATCTATGGCTACACCTTC
TRBD1 | TRBJ1-5 | . | 15 | TRBV15 | CATSREDRHNQPQHF | TGTGCCACCAGCAGAGAGGACAGGCATAACCAGCCCCAGCATTTT
TRBD1 | TRBJ2-1 | . | 15 | TRBV24-1 | CATSDDRGIENEQFF | TGTGCCACCAGTGATGACAGGGGGATTGAAAATGAGCAGTTCTTC
. | TRBJ1-2 | . | 12 | TRBV10-3 | CAISGGVYGYTF | TGTGCCATCAGTGGGGGCGTCTATGGCTACACCTTC
. | TRBJ2-3 | . | 15 | TRBV6-5 | CASSYDYPSTDTQYF | TGTGCCAGCAGTTACGACTACCCTAGCACAGATACGCAGTATTTT
. | TRBJ1-5 | . | 15 | TRBV2 | CASTRQTHSNQPQHF | TGTGCCAGCACCCGCCAGACTCATAGCAATCAGCCCCAGCATTTT
. | TRBJ1-5 | . | 17 | TRBV19 | CASSQGQWVYSNQPQHF | TGTGCCAGTAGCCAGGGGCAGTGGGTCTATAGCAATCAGCCCCAGCATTTT
TRBD2 | TRBJ2-3 | . | 19 | TRBV3-1/TRBV3-2 | CASSPLTSGGDKTTDTQYF | TGTGCCAGCAGCCCGTTGACTAGCGGGGGCGATAAAACCACAGATACGCAGTATTTT
TRBD2 | TRBJ2-1 | . | 15 | TRBV7-6 | CASSRGAGPYNEQFF | TGTGCCAGCAGCAGAGGAGCGGGACCATACAATGAGCAGTTCTTC
TRBD1 | TRBJ2-5 | . | 14 | TRBV7-9 | CASRGQEGQETQYF | TGTGCCAGCAGGGGACAGGAGGGACAAGAGACCCAGTACTTC
TRBD1 | TRBJ1-6 | . | 15 | TRBV3-1/TRBV3-2 | CASSQTGTRNSPLHF | TGTGCCAGCAGCCAGACAGGGACTCGGAATTCACCCCTCCACTTT
. | TRBJ2-1 | once | 18 | TRBV18 | CASSPEPAGILGYNEQFF | TGTGCCAGCTCACCGGAACCGGCAGGGATTCTAGGATACAATGAGCAGTTCTTC
. | TRBJ2-5 | . | 13 | TRBV7-2 | CASSFTSIETQYF | TGTGCCAGCAGCTTTACTAGTATTGAGACCCAGTACTTC
. | TRBJ2-3 | . | 13 | TRBV5-8 | CASSFYSTDTQYF | TGTGCCAGCAGTTTCTACAGTACAGATACGCAGTATTTT
. | TRBJ2-6 | . | 20 | TRBV18 | CASSPILDSPGISGANVLTF | TGTGCCAGCTCACCGATTTTGGACAGCCCCGGGATCTCTGGGGCCAACGTCCTGACTTTC
TRBD1 | TRBJ1-2 | . | 13 | TRBV5-4 | CASSRTGDYGYTF | TGTGCCAGCAGCCGGACAGGGGACTATGGCTACACCTTC
. | TRBJ2-1 | . | 15 | TRBV10-1 | CASSEAEGSYNEQFF | TGCGCCAGCAGTGAAGCGGAGGGGTCCTACAATGAGCAGTTCTTC
. | TRBJ2-5 | . | 16 | TRBV9 | CASSVEPARYQETQYF | TGTGCCAGCAGCGTAGAGCCAGCGAGGTACCAAGAGACCCAGTACTTC
. | TRBJ1-1 | . | 14 | TRBV15 | CATSRDRGNTEAFF | TGTGCCACCAGCAGAGATAGGGGGAACACTGAAGCTTTCTTT
. | TRBJ1-5 | . | 14 | TRBV3-1/TRBV3-2 | CASSQAGDDQPQHF | TGTGCCAGCAGCCAAGCAGGGGACGATCAGCCCCAGCATTTT
TRBD1 | TRBJ2-3 | . | 14 | TRBV24-1 | CATSEQGVADTQYF | TGTGCCACCAGTGAACAGGGGGTGGCAGATACGCAGTATTTT
TRBD2 | TRBJ2-3 | . | 20 | TRBV3-1/TRBV3-2 | CASSQGSAALAGETTDTQYF | TGTGCCAGCAGCCAAGGAAGCGCCGCCCTAGCGGGGGAGACCACAGATACGCAGTATTTT
. | TRBJ1-5 | . | 16 | TRBV19 | CASIYSGQIPSQPQHF | TGTGCCAGTATCTACTCTGGACAAATCCCTTCGCAGCCCCAGCATTTT
. | TRBJ1-1 | . | 12 | TRBV28 | CASRSDYTEAFF | TGTGCCAGCAGGTCAGATTACACTGAAGCTTTCTTT
TRBD1 | TRBJ2-5 | . | 15 | TRBV7-9 | CASSRGTGVGETQYF | TGTGCCAGCAGCCGCGGGACAGGGGTTGGGGAGACCCAGTACTTC
. | TRBJ1-6 | . | 18 | TRBV19 | CASSLVARESSYNSPLHF | TGTGCCAGTAGTCTGGTCGCCCGAGAGAGCTCCTATAATTCACCCCTCCACTTT
. | TRBJ2-5 | . | 12 | TRBV7-8 | CASSRVQETQYF | TGTGCCAGCAGCCGCGTCCAAGAGACCCAGTACTTC
. | TRBJ1-5 | . | 13 | TRBV9 | CASSVDSRQPQHF | TGTGCCAGCAGCGTAGACAGCCGGCAGCCCCAGCATTTT
TRBD2 | TRBJ2-7 | . | 15 | TRBV27 | CASSLSSGRSYEQYF | TGTGCCAGCAGTTTAAGTAGCGGGAGATCCTACGAGCAGTACTTC
TRBD1 | TRBJ1-2 | . | 12 | TRBV10-3 | CAIRGTDYGYTF | TGTGCCATCAGGGGGACAGATTATGGCTACACCTTC
TRBD2 | TRBJ2-7 | . | 14 | TRBV27 | CASTKRDGSYEQYF | TGTGCCAGCACCAAGCGGGACGGATCCTACGAGCAGTACTTC
. | TRBJ2-2 | . | 16 | TRBV5-1 | CASSAPSSPPGGELFF | TGCGCCAGCAGCGCCCCTTCTAGCCCACCGGGCGGGGAGCTGTTTTTT
TRBD1 | TRBJ1-1 | . | 14 | TRBV3-1/TRBV3-2 | CASSREGTGNEAFF | TGTGCCAGCAGCCGTGAAGGGACAGGGAATGAAGCTTTCTTT
. | TRBJ2-6 | once | 16 | TRBV5-1 | CASSLAGASGANVLTF | TGCGCCAGCAGCTTGGCAGGGGCCTCTGGGGCCAACGTCCTGACTTTC
TRBD1 | TRBJ1-1 | . | 13 | TRBV10-3 | CAISRDRETEAFF | TGTGCCATCTCCCGGGACAGGGAAACTGAAGCTTTCTTT
. | TRBJ2-2 | once | 16 | TRBV28 | CASRTPGGPNTGELFF | TGTGCCAGCAGAACCCCAGGGGGGCCGAACACCGGGGAGCTGTTTTTT
TRBD1 | TRBJ1-1 | . | 17 | TRBV28 | CASSLPGTGYMNTEAFF | TGTGCCAGCAGTTTACCCGGGACAGGGTACATGAACACTGAAGCTTTCTTT
TRBD1 | TRBJ1-1 | few | 15 | TRBV10-3 | CAASPGQGLNTEAFF | TGTGCCGCCTCCCCGGGACAGGGGCTGAACACTGAAGCTTTCTTT
. | TRBJ1-2 | . | 13 | TRBV30 | CAWSPPVEYGYTF | TGTGCCTGGAGTCCCCCTGTGGAGTATGGCTACACCTTC
TRBD1 | TRBJ1-5 | once | 15 | TRBV3-1/TRBV3-2 | CASSLGQGRLGPQHF | TGTGCCAGCAGCCTCGGACAGGGGCGACTAGGGCCCCAGCATTTT
. | TRBJ1-2 | . | 12 | TRBV6-5 | CASTMGGQGYTF | TGTGCCAGCACCATGGGGGGGCAAGGCTACACCTTC
. | TRBJ1-2 | . | 15 | TRBV7-2 | CASSFQTDNRFGYTF | TGTGCCAGCAGCTTCCAGACAGACAATCGCTTTGGCTACACCTTC
. | TRBJ1-5 | few | 14 | TRBV19 | CASSRGRGNQPQHF | TGTGCCAGTAGTAGAGGTCGGGGCAATCAGCCCCAGCATTTT